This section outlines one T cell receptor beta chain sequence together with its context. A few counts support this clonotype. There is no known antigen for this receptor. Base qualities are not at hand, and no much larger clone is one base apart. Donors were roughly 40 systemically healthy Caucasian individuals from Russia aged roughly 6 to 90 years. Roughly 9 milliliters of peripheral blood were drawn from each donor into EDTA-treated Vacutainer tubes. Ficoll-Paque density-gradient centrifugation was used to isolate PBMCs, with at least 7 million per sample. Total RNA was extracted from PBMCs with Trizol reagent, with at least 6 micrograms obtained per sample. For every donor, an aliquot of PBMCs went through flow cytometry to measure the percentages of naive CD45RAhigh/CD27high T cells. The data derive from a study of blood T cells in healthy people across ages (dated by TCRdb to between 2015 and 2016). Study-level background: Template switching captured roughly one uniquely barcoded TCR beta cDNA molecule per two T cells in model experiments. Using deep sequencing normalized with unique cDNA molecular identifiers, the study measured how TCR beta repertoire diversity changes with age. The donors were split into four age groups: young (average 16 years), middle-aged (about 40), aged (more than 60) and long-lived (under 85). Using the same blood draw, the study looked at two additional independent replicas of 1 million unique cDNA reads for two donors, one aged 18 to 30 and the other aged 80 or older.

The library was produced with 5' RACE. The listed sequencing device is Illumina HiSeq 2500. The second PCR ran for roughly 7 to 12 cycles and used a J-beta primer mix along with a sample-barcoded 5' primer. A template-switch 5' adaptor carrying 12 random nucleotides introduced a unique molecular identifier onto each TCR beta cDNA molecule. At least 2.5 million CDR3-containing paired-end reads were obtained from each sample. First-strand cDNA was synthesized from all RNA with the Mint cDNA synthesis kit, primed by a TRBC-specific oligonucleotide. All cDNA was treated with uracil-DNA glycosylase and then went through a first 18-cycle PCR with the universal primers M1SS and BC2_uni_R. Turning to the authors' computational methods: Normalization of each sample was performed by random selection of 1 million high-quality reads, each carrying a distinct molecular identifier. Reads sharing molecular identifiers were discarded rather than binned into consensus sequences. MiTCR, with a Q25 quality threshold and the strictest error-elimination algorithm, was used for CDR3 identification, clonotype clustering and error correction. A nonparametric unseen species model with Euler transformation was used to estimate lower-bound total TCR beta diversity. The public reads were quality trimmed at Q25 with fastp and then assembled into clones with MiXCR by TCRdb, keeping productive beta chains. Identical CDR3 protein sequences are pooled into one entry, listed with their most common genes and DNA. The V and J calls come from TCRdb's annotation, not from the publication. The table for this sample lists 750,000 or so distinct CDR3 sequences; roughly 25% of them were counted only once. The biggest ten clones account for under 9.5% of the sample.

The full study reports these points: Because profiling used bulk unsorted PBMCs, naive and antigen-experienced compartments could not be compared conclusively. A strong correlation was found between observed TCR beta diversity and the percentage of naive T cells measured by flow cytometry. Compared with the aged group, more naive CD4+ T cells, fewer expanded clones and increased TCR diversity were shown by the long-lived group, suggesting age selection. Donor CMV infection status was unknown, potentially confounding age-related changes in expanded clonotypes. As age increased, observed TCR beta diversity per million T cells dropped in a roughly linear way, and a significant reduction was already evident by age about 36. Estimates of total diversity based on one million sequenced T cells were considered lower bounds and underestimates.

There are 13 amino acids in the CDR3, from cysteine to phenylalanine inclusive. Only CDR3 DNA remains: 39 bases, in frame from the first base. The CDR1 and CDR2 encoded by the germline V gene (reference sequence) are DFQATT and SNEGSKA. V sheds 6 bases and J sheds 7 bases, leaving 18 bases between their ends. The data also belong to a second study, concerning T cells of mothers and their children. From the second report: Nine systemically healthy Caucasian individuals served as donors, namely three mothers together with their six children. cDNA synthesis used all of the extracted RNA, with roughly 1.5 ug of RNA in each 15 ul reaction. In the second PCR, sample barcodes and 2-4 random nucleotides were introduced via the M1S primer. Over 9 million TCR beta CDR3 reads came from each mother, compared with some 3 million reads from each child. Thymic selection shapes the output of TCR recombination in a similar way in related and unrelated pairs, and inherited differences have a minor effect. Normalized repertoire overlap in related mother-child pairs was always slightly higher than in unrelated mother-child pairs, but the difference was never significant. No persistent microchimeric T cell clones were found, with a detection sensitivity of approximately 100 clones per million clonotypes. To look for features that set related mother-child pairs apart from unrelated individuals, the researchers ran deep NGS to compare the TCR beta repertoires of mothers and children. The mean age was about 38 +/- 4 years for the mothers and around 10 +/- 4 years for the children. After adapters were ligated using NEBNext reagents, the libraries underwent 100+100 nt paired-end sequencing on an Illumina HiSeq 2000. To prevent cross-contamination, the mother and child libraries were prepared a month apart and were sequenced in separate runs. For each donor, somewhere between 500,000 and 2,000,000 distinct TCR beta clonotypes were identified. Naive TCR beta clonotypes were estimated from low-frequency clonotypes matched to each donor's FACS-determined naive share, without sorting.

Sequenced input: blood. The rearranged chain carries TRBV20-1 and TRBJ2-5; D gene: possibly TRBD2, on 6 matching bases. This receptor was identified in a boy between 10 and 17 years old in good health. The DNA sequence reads TGCAGTGCCCTCGTACTAGCATTGGGGACCCAGTACTTC. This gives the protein CSALVLALGTQYF.